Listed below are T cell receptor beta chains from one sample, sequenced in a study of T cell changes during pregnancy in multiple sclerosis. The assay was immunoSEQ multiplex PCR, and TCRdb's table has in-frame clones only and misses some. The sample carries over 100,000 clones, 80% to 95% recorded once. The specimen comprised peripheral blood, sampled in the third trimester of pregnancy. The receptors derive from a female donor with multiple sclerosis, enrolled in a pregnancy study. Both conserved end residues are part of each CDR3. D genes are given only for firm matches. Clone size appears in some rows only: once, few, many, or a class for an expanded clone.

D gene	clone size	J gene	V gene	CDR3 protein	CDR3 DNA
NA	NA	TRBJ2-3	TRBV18	CASSPRGSSTDTQYF	TGTGCCAGCTCACCCAGGGGCTCTAGCACAGATACGCAGTATTTT
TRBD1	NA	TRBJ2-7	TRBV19	CASSGTDYEQYF	TGTGCCAGTAGTGGGACAGATTACGAGCAGTACTTC
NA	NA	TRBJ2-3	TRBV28	CASSLDRSDTQYF	TGTGCCAGCAGTTTAGACAGATCAGATACGCAGTATTTT
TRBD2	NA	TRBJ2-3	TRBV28	CASSFSSGSLVDTQYF	TGTGCCAGCAGTTTTTCTAGCGGGAGTCTGGTGGATACGCAGTATTTT
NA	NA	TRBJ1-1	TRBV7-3	CASSTRPLHRADGETEAFF	TGTGCCAGCAGCACCCGCCCTCTTCACAGGGCGGACGGGGAAACTGAAGCTTTCTTT
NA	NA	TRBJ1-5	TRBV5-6	CASSLIGNQPQHF	TGTGCCAGCAGCTTGATCGGCAATCAGCCCCAGCATTTT
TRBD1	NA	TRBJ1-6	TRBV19	CASSIGTGDNSPLHF	TGTGCCAGTAGTATCGGGACAGGGGATAATTCACCCCTCCACTTT
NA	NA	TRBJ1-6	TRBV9	CASSVAAGGHNSPLHF	TGTGCCAGCAGCGTAGCAGCGGGGGGGCATAATTCACCCCTCCACTTT
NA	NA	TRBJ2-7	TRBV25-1	CASSDPSYEQYF	TGTGCCAGCAGTGACCCGTCCTACGAGCAGTACTTC
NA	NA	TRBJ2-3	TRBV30	CAWSQGAKNTDTQYF	TGTGCCTGGAGTCAAGGGGCCAAGAACACAGATACGCAGTATTTT
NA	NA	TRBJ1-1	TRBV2	CASSYMSSNTEAFF	TGTGCCAGCAGTTACATGTCCTCGAACACTGAAGCTTTCTTT
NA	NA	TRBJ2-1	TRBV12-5	CASGQRAGFYNEQFF	TGTGCTAGTGGCCAGAGGGCGGGATTCTACAATGAGCAGTTCTTC
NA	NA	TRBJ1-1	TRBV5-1	CASSLEGGSYTEAFF	TGCGCCAGCAGCTTGGAAGGGGGATCGTACACTGAAGCTTTCTTT
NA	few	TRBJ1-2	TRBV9	CASSVERVSNYGYTF	TGTGCCAGCAGCGTAGAGAGGGTATCTAACTATGGCTACACCTTC
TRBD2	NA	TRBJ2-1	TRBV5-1	CASFPGTTPFEQFF	TGCGCCAGCTTCCCCGGGACTACACCTTTTGAGCAGTTCTTC
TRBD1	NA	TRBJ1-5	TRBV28	CASSLGRQGASQGNQPQHF	TGTGCCAGCAGTTTAGGTAGGCAGGGGGCGAGTCAGGGCAATCAGCCCCAGCATTTT
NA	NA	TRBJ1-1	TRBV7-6	CASSLAPVNTEAFF	TGTGCCAGCAGCTTAGCGCCAGTGAACACTGAAGCTTTCTTT
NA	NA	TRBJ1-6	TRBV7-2	CASTQGHYYNSPLHF	TGTGCCAGCACCCAGGGACACTACTATAATTCACCCCTCCACTTT
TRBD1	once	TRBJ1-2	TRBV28	CASRPTGGNGYTF	TGTGCCAGCAGACCGACAGGGGGCAATGGCTACACCTTC
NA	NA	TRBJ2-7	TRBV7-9	CASSLSSYEQYF	TGTGCCAGCAGCCTATCGTCCTACGAGCAGTACTTC
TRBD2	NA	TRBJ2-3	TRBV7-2	CASSSRLAGGRDTQYF	TGTGCCAGCAGCTCCCGACTAGCGGGGGGGAGAGATACGCAGTATTTT
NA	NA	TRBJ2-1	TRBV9	CASSVVGAVGNEQFF	TGTGCCAGCAGCGTAGTGGGGGCGGTTGGAAATGAGCAGTTCTTC
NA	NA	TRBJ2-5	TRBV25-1	CASSDLQAGGFLETQYF	NA
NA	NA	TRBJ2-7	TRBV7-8	CASRPPGVEQYF	TGTGCCAGCCGCCCCCCGGGGGTCGAGCAGTACTTC
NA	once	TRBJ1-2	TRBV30	CAWNVLGVAGYTF	TGTGCCTGGAACGTCCTGGGCGTGGCTGGCTACACCTTC
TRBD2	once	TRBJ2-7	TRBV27	CASSFSSGVTYEQYF	TGTGCCAGCAGTTTTTCTAGCGGGGTTACCTACGAGCAGTACTTC
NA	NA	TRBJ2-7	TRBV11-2	CASSLGRAEQYF	TGTGCCAGCAGCTTAGGCAGGGCCGAGCAGTACTTC
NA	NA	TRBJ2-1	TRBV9	CASSEGTLAGFNEQFF	TGTGCCAGCAGCGAGGGTACCCTTGCGGGTTTTAATGAGCAGTTCTTC
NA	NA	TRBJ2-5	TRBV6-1	CASSAAGQETQYF	TGTGCCAGCAGTGCGGCGGGGCAAGAGACCCAGTACTTC
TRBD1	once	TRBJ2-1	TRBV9	CASSVGDRANEQFF	TGTGCCAGCAGCGTAGGGGACAGGGCCAATGAGCAGTTCTTC
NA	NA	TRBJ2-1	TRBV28	CASSPRQLQFF	TGTGCCAGCAGCCCACGACAGCTTCAGTTCTTC
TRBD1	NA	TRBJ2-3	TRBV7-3	CASSFTGGSSDTQYF	TGTGCCAGCAGCTTTACAGGGGGCTCGTCAGATACGCAGTATTTT
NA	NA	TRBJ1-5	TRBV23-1	CASSQEREREVGNQPQHF	TGCGCCAGCAGTCAAGAACGGGAGCGGGAGGTGGGCAATCAGCCCCAGCATTTT
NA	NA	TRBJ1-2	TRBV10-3	CAINGQTHSNYGYTF	TGTGCCATCAATGGACAGACCCACTCTAACTATGGCTACACCTTC
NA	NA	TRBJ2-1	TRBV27	CASTRDNEQFF	TGTGCCAGCACTCGTGACAATGAGCAGTTCTTC